The next 16 T cell receptor beta chains were all read from a single sample in a study of breast tumors, draining lymph nodes, adjacent tissues. From the multiplex PCR reads, TCRdb called clonotypes with MiXCR, one entry per CDR3 protein. The sample contains about 66,000 distinct CDR3 sequences, 40% to 55% of which appear only once. The sequenced sample was breast tumor tissue. The source of these receptors is a female donor with breast cancer. Some clones in this sample may be carry-over from other donors' samples.

This clonotype was detected many times. The genes are TRBV20-1 and TRBJ2-5; TRBD2 agrees at 11 bases. Germline V gene data show CDR1 as DFQATT and CDR2 as SNEGSKA (reference sequence). The CDR3 is 16 residues long. The V and J ends lost 2 bases and 5 bases, in that order; junction bases with no gene match: 10. CDR3 region: CSARSATSGVLETQYF. Written as DNA, the CDR3 is TGCAGTGCTAGATCCGCGACTAGCGGGGTTTTGGAGACCCAGTACTTC.

This sequence joins TRBV6-5 and TRBJ1-5; no clear D gene. With 6 bases removed from V and 4 bases from J, the gap between germline ends came to 4 bases. This CDR3 contains 11 residues. The germline V gene encodes CDR1 MNHEY and CDR2 SVGAGI. The CDR3 reads CASSPNQPQHF. The CDR3 coding sequence is TGTGCCAGCAGCCCTAATCAGCCCCAGCATTTT.

There are a few counts of this clonotype. Since a much larger clone is just one base distant, this may be a read error. The chain employs TRBV2 and TRBJ1-2; 12 bases are a match to TRBD1. Germline V CDR1 and CDR2: SNHLY, FYNNEI. The CDR3 extends over 17 amino acids. The CDR3, as DNA: TGTGTCAGCAGTCCCGGGACAGGGGGCTTTAGTGACTATGGCTACACCTTC. This gives the protein CVSSPGTGGFSDYGYTF.

V usage is TRBV19 and J usage is TRBJ2-1, with TRBD2 matching over 7 bases. J was trimmed by 8 bases and V by 5 bases; bases with no gene match: 12. The CDR3 covers 15 residues. CDR1 and CDR2 (germline): LNHDA, SQIVND (reference sequence). The CDR3 loop reads CASSASGGRRDEQFF. The CDR3 DNA sequence: TGTGCCAGTAGTGCAAGTGGCGGGAGAAGGGATGAGCAGTTCTTC.

V gene TRBV15 combines with J gene TRBJ2-1, with 10 bases matching TRBD2. TRBJ2-3 explains the end of the DNA better; the J call may be wrong. Germline V CDR1 and CDR2: LNHNV, YYDKDF (reference sequence). The CDR3 has 17 amino acids. Here the CDR3 reads CATSRELAGAHYNEQYF. CDR3 nucleotide sequence: TGTGCCACCAGCAGAGAGCTAGCGGGAGCTCATTACAATGAGCAGTATTTT.

The chain combines TRBV7-9 with TRBJ2-7; the match to TRBD2 covers 15 bases. Germline V gene lookup returns CDR1 SEHNR and CDR2 FQNEAQ (reference sequence). The CDR3 is made up of 14 amino acids. Losses at the gene ends were 6 bases for V and 13 bases for J; bases not matched to a gene: 10. The CDR3 here is CASSLGLAGGPRYF. CDR3 nucleotides: TGTGCCAGCAGTCTTGGACTAGCGGGGGGGCCGCGATACTTC.

CDR3 amino acids: CASSKTPSGRAGEPQHF. In nucleotides, the CDR3 is TGTGCCAGCAGTAAAACCCCCAGCGGGAGGGCCGGGGAGCCCCAGCATTTT. The chain uses TRBV7-2 and TRBJ1-5; D remains ambiguous. Germline V CDR1 and CDR2: SGHTA, FQGNSA. Trimming stripped 6 bases from V and 8 bases from J, with 26 bases between. The length of the CDR3 is 17 residues.

This clonotype occurred many times. J is TRBJ2-1 and V is TRBV20-1, with 10 positions matching TRBD2. In germline, CDR1 is DFQATT, CDR2 SNEGSKA (reference sequence). The CDR3 contains 15 residues. V shed 0 bases and J 6 bases; nucleotides not matched to a gene: 5. CDR3 loop: CSARDLLAGTNEQFF. For the CDR3, the DNA is TGCAGTGCTAGAGATTTACTAGCGGGGACCAATGAGCAGTTCTTC.

This clonotype was observed at least ten times. This chain links TRBV19 with TRBJ1-2; 9 nucleotides line up with TRBD1. CDR3 length equals 12 residues. J gave up 6 bases and V 7 bases, and 3 bases lay outside the gene matches. Germline V gives CDR1 LNHDA, CDR2 SQIVND (reference sequence). The CDR3 DNA sequence: TGTGCCAGTATGGGACAGGGACATGGCTACACCTTC. Protein product: CASMGQGHGYTF.

The chain joins TRBV10-3 to TRBJ2-1, with D possibly matching TRBD2 (5 bases). This CDR3 contains 12 residues. Germline V gene lookup returns CDR1 ENHRY and CDR2 SYGVKD. The V end was cut by 3 bases, the J end by 7 bases, with 7 bases between. The CDR3, as DNA: TGTGCCATCAGTGATTTAGCGAATGAGCAGTTCTTC. Amino acids: CAISDLANEQFF.

There are many counts of this clonotype. The chain joins TRBV5-6 to TRBJ1-4; D gene unclear. The germline V gene has CDR1 SGHDT and CDR2 YYEEEE. This CDR3 spans 15 amino acids. Trimming shortened V by 5 bases and J by 5 bases, and 16 bases separated the two germline ends. CDR3 sequence (DNA): TGTGCCAGCAGTTATTTTCAGGTTGGGAATGAAAAACTGTTTTTT. The encoded protein is CASSYFQVGNEKLFF. Filled out from reference TRBV5-6 and TRBJ1-4, the complete variable domain reads DAGVTQSPTHLIKTRGQQVTLRCSPKSGHDTVSWYQQALGQGPQFIFQYYEEEERQRGNFPDRFSGHQFPNYSSELNVNALLLGDSALYLCASSYFQVGNEKLFFGSGTQLSVL.

In DNA form, the CDR3 reads TGTGCCATCAGTGAGTCCTGGGCTAGCGGGAGGGCCGGGGAGACCCAGTACTTC. This encodes CAISESWASGRAGETQYF. This chain connects TRBV10-3 to TRBJ2-5, with 12 nucleotides matching TRBD2. V dropped 0 bases and J dropped 5; count of bases not matched to a gene: 10. Germline loops: CDR1 ENHRY, CDR2 SYGVKD. This CDR3 has 18 residues.

Turning to this clonotype: A much larger clone lies one base from this, so it may be a read error. The chain carries TRBV20-1 and TRBJ2-3; D gene ambiguous. Germline-derived CDR1 and CDR2 are DFQATT and SNEGSKA (reference sequence). The CDR3 runs to 11 residues. This chain's CDR3 is CSARVTDTQSF. In DNA form, the CDR3 reads TGCAGTGCTAGGGTCACAGATACGCAGTCTTTT.

As regards this clonotype: The CDR3 ends on some other residue instead of the conserved phenylalanine or tryptophan, so this is likely a read error. The CDR3: CASSPWGTEYEQYL. The CDR3 DNA follows: TGTGCCAGCTCACCATGGGGTACCGAGTACGAGCAGTACCTC. This chain links TRBV18 with TRBJ2-7; D not resolved. In germline, CDR1 is KGHSH, CDR2 LQKENI. The length of the CDR3 is 14 residues. The V end was cut by 2 bases, the J end by 4 bases, with 12 bases between.

This clonotype was found many times. The CDR3 DNA reads TGTGCCAGCAGTTTATTACAGCGAGATGGCTACACCTTC. Residues: CASSLLQRDGYTF. The rearrangement links TRBV28 to TRBJ1-2, with D unresolved. V was cut by 1 base and J by 6 bases, with 9 bases left in between. The germline V gene encodes CDR1 MDHEN and CDR2 SYDVKM. This CDR3 is built from 13 residues.

This clonotype was recorded many times. The chain employs TRBV12-3 or TRBV12-4 and TRBJ2-1, with TRBD1 matching 7 bases. The CDR3 totals 18 residues. Germline trimming cut 5 bases from V and 4 bases from J; bases unmatched to any gene: 17. The CDR3 DNA is TGTGCCAGCAGTCCGTACCGGGACAGACGTACCAATTACAATGAGCAGTTCTTC. Translating it yields CASSPYRDRRTNYNEQFF.